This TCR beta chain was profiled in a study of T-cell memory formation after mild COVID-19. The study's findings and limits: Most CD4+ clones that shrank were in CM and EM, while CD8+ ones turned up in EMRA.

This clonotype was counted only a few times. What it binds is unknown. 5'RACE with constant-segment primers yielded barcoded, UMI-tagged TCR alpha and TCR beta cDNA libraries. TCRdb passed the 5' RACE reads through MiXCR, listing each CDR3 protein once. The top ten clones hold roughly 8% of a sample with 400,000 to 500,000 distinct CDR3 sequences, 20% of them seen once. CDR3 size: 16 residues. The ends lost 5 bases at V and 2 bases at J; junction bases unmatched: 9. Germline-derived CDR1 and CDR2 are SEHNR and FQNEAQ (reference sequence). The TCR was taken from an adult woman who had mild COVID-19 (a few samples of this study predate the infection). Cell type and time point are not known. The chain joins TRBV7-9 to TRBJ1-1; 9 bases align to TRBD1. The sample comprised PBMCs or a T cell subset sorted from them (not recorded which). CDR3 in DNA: TGTGCCAGCAGCGCCGGGACAGGGCCTAGCAACACTGAAGCTTTCTTT. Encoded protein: CASSAGTGPSNTEAFF.